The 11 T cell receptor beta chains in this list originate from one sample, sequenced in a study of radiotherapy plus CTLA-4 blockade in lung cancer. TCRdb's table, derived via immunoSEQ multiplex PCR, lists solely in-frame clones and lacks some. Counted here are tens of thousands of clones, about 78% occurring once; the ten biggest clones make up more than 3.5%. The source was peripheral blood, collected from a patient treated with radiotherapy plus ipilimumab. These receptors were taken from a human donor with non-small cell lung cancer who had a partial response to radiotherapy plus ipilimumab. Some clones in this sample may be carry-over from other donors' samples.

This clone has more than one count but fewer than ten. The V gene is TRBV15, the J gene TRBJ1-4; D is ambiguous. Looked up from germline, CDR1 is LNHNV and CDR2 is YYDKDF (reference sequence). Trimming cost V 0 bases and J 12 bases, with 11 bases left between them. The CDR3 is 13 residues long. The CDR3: CATSRDRLAELFF. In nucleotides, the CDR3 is TGTGCCACCAGCAGAGATCGATTGGCGGAACTGTTTTTT.

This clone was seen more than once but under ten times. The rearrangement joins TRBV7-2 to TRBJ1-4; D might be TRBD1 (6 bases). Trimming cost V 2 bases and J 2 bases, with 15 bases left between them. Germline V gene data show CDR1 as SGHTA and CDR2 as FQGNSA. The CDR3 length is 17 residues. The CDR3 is CASSLMFLRGTNEKLFF. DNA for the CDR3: TGTGCCAGCAGCTTAATGTTCCTTAGGGGGACTAATGAAAAACTGTTTTTT.

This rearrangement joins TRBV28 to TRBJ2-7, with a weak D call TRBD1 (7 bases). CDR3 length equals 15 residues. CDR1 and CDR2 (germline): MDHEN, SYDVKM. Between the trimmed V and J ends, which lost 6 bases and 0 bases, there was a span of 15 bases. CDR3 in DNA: TGTGCCAGCAGGCCACAGGGGACTGGCTCCTACGAGCAGTACTTC. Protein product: CASRPQGTGSYEQYF.

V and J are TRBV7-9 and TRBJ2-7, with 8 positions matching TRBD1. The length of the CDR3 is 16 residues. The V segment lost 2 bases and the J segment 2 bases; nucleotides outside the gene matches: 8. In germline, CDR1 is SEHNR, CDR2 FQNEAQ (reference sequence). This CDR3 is CASSLSLDRVTYEQYF. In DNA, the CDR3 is TGTGCCAGCAGCTTATCATTGGACAGGGTGACCTACGAGCAGTACTTC.

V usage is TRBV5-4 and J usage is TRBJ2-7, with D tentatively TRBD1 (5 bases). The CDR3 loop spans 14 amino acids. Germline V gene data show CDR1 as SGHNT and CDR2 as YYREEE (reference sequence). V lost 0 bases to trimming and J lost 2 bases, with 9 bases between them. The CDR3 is CASSLGGATYEQYF. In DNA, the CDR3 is TGTGCCAGCAGCTTGGGGGGCGCGACCTACGAGCAGTACTTC.

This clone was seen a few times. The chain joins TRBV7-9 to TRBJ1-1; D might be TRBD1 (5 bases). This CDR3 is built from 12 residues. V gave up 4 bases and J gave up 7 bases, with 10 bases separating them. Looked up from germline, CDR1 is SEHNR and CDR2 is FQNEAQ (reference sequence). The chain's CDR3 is CASSSYQGEAFF. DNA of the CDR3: TGTGCCAGCAGCTCCTATCAGGGTGAAGCTTTCTTT.

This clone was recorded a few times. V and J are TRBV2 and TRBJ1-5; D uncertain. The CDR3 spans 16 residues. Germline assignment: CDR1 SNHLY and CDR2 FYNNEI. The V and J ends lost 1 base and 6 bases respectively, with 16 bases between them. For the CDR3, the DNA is TGTGCCAGCAGTGAAGGGGTCGCAGGTACTGGTCAGCCCCAGCATTTT. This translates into CASSEGVAGTGQPQHF.

CDR3: CASSARLAGGTDTQYF. CDR3 coding DNA: TGTGCCAGCAGCGCCCGACTAGCGGGGGGCACAGATACGCAGTATTTT. The rearrangement uses TRBV9 and TRBJ2-3; 12 nucleotides agree with TRBD2. Germline assignment: CDR1 SGDLS and CDR2 YYNGEE. V shed 3 bases, J shed 1 base, and the junction held 3 bases outside the gene matches. CDR3 length: 16 amino acids.

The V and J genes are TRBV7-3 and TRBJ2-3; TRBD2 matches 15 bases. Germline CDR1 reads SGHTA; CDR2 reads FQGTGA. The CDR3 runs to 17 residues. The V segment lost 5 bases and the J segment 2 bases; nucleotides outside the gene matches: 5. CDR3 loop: CASSTGLAGGHTDTQYF. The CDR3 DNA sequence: TGTGCCAGCAGCACGGGACTAGCGGGGGGACACACAGATACGCAGTATTTT. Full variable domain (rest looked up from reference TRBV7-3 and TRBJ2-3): GAGVSQTPSNKVTEKGKYVELRCDPISGHTALYWYRQSLGQGPEFLIYFQGTGAADDSGLPNDRFFAVRPEGSVSTLKIQRTERGDSAVYLCASSTGLAGGHTDTQYFGPGTRLTVL.

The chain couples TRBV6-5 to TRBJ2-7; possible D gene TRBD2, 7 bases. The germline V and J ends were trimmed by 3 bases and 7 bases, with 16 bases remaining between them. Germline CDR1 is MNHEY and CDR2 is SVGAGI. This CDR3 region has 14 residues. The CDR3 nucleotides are TGTGCCAGCAGTTATAGCCGGGGGGCTAAGGAGCAGTACTTC. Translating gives CASSYSRGAKEQYF.

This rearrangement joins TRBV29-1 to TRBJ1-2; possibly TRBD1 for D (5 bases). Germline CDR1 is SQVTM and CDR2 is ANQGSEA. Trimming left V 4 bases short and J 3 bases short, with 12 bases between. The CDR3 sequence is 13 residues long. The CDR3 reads CSVGLGGDYGYTF. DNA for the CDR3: TGCAGCGTTGGGCTCGGAGGGGACTATGGCTACACCTTC.